This entry is about one T cell receptor beta chain. The data are from a study of CXCR3-negative and CXCR3-positive naive CD8 T cells. UMI-labeled 5' RACE yielded the TRB cDNA libraries. Each CDR3 protein gets one entry in TCRdb, which reprocessed the 5' RACE reads and gives no DNA. The sample includes roughly 89,000 distinct CDR3 sequences. The CDR3 is 13 amino acids. The germline gives CDR1 SGHDT, CDR2 YYEEEE. This receptor was identified in a human donor in good health. Some clones in this sample may be carry-over from other donors' samples. Source material: naive CXCR3- CD8+ T cells from blood. Subset indicated: CD45RO-CCR7+CD27+CD95- naive CD8+ T cells lacking CXCR3 (TNR3-). The chain joins TRBV5-6 to TRBJ2-1; the TCRdb D gene call, TRBD1, has no DNA to confirm it. This CDR3 is CASSLNRGYEQFF.